A single sample gave rise to the 29 T cell receptor beta chains below, sequenced in a study of cytomegalovirus exposure and HLA in healthy donors. The repertoire was sequenced with immunoSEQ multiplex PCR; TCRdb's copy has only in-frame clones and lacks some. The sample consists of 100,000 to 150,000 clones, around 88% of them appearing once. The specimen sequenced was PBMCs. Source of these receptors: a young man in good health and CMV-seronegative.

The chain is built from TRBV18 and TRBJ2-6; 8 bases agree with TRBD2. Per the germline V gene, CDR1 is KGHSH and CDR2 is LQKENI. V dropped 2 bases and J dropped 3; count of bases not matched to a gene: 9. The CDR3 is 18 amino acids. CDR3 loop: CASSPIRAGGNGANVLTF. The CDR3, as DNA: TGTGCCAGCTCACCAATCCGGGCGGGAGGTAATGGGGCCAACGTCCTGACTTTC.

The chain recombines TRBV6-5 with TRBJ1-1; D is possibly TRBD1 (5 bases). The V end was cut by 1 base, the J end by 6 bases, with 12 bases between. Germline CDR1 and CDR2: MNHEY and SVGAGI. CDR3 length equals 14 residues. DNA for the CDR3: TGTGCCAGCAGTTACTTCGCGGGGGGGGCTGAAGCTTTCTTT. It encodes CASSYFAGGAEAFF.

The chain joins TRBV29-1 to TRBJ2-4, with 7 bases that match TRBD2. Germline-derived CDR1 and CDR2 are SQVTM and ANQGSEA. The CDR3 length is 13 residues. J lost 7 bases, V lost 6 bases, and 9 bases had no gene match. DNA of the CDR3: TGCAGCGTACCAACTGGGGAGGGCAACATTCAGTACTTC. It translates to CSVPTGEGNIQYF. Complete variable domain (other parts from reference TRBV29-1 and TRBJ2-4): SAVISQKPSRDICQRGTSLTIQCQVDSQVTMMFWYRQQPGQSLTLIATANQGSEATYESGFVIDKFPISRPNLTFSTLTVSNMSPEDSSIYLCSVPTGEGNIQYFGAGTRLSVL.

The chain has TRBV19 and TRBJ1-1; TRBD1 is a possible D gene (6 bases). The CDR3 runs to 18 residues. V was pared by 2 bases and J by 1 base, with 20 bases between. The germline V gene has CDR1 LNHDA and CDR2 SQIVND (reference sequence). The CDR3 nucleotides are TGTGCCAGTAGTATACCTGGGGCAGGGGTATCGGAGAACACTGAAGCTTTCTTT. Its translation is CASSIPGAGVSENTEAFF.

The genes are TRBV6-1 and TRBJ2-3, with 9 bases identical to TRBD1. Looked up from germline, CDR1 is MNHNS and CDR2 is SASEGT. The CDR3 consists of 15 residues. The V and J ends lost 4 bases and 4 bases, in that order; junction bases with no gene match: 6. CDR3 in DNA: TGTGCCAGCAGTGGACGGGGGACAGGGCCAGATACGCAGTATTTT. Translated: CASSGRGTGPDTQYF.

V and J are TRBV18 and TRBJ1-1; tentative D call: TRBD1 (6 bases). Germline V gene sequence: CDR1 KGHSH, CDR2 LQKENI. This CDR3 region has 16 residues. With 2 bases removed from V and 6 bases from J, the gap between germline ends came to 19 bases. CDR3 in DNA: TGTGCCAGCTCACCAACACGGGCGCAGGGGAGCGCTGAAGCTTTCTTT. This sequence encodes CASSPTRAQGSAEAFF.

The table lists this clone with a count of one. V and J are TRBV6-5 and TRBJ1-1; D ambiguous. V was trimmed by 4 bases and J by 4 bases, leaving 10 bases between them. The CDR3 is 13 residues long. Germline-derived CDR1 and CDR2 are MNHEY and SVGAGI. As DNA, the CDR3 is TGTGCCAGCAGTTTTGGGCCAAGCACTGAAGCTTTCTTT. Translated, it gives CASSFGPSTEAFF.

The chain combines TRBV6-1 with TRBJ2-5; TRBD2 might be the D (7 bases). Per germline, CDR1 MNHNS and CDR2 SASEGT. Trimming shortened V by 6 bases and J by 5 bases, and 16 bases separated the two germline ends. The CDR3 runs to 14 residues. The CDR3 protein is CASRPTGGGETQYF. CDR3 coding DNA: TGTGCCAGCAGACCGACGGGGGGCGGCGAGACCCAGTACTTC.

The V gene is TRBV5-4, the J gene TRBJ1-2; maybe TRBD1 (5 bases). Germline V gene data show CDR1 as SGHNT and CDR2 as YYREEE (reference sequence). The CDR3 totals 16 residues. The V end was cut by 5 bases, the J end by 3 bases, with 20 bases between. This chain's CDR3 is CASRGTRPQGDYGYTF. CDR3 DNA sequence: TGTGCCAGCAGAGGTACGAGGCCCCAAGGGGACTATGGCTACACCTTC.

The chain couples TRBV5-4 to TRBJ2-7; a possible D gene is TRBD1 (7 bases). V lost 5 bases and J lost 4, with 13 bases in between. The germline V gene encodes CDR1 SGHNT and CDR2 YYREEE (reference sequence). The CDR3 totals 13 residues. The CDR3 protein is CASSAGQPYEQYF. The CDR3 DNA sequence: TGTGCCAGCAGTGCGGGACAGCCTTACGAGCAGTACTTC. The entire variable domain, with the rest obtained from reference TRBV5-4 and TRBJ2-7, is as follows: ETGVTQSPTHLIKTRGQQVTLRCSSQSGHNTVSWYQQALGQGPQFIFQYYREEENGRGNFPPRFSGLQFPNYSSELNVNALELDDSALYLCASSAGQPYEQYFGPGTRLTVT.

The chain is built from TRBV11-2 and TRBJ1-1, with 9 bases that match TRBD1. This CDR3 has 15 residues. Germline-derived CDR1 and CDR2 are SGHAT and FQNNGV. The V gene end was trimmed by 5 bases and the J gene end by 6 bases; junction bases not matched to a gene: 10. CDR3 in amino acids: CASSTGTGKNAEAFF. The CDR3 DNA reads TGTGCCAGCAGCACGGGGACAGGGAAGAATGCTGAAGCTTTCTTT.

CDR3 sequence: CAISAGLYEQYF. As DNA, the CDR3 is TGTGCCATCAGTGCAGGGTTGTACGAGCAGTACTTC. The chain employs TRBV10-3 and TRBJ2-7; D possibly corresponds to TRBD1 (5 bases). V was clipped by 4 bases and J by 4 bases, with 8 bases between them. There are 12 residues in the CDR3. The germline V gene has CDR1 ENHRY and CDR2 SYGVKD.

This clone was observed a single time. The genes are TRBV19 and TRBJ2-7; 9 nucleotides line up with TRBD1. The CDR3 loop spans 16 amino acids. V was clipped by 3 bases and J by 1 base; unmatched bases: 7. CDR1 is LNHDA and CDR2 is SQIVND in the germline V gene (reference sequence). CDR3 in DNA: TGTGCCAGTAGTATCAGTACAGGGGGCGCATCCTACGAGCAGTACTTC. As protein: CASSISTGGASYEQYF.

This CDR3 is CASSLRDRGRETQYF. In nucleotides, the CDR3 is TGTGCCAGCAGCTTGAGGGACAGGGGAAGAGAGACCCAGTACTTC. The chain has TRBV5-4 and TRBJ2-5; 10 bases align to TRBD1. The CDR3 has 15 residues. J lost 4 bases, V lost 1 base, and 4 bases had no gene match. Per germline, CDR1 SGHNT and CDR2 YYREEE (reference sequence).

This chain joins TRBV6-8 and TRBJ2-3, with no clear D. The CDR3 consists of 17 residues. CDR1 and CDR2 from the germline V gene are MNHGY and SAAAGT. Trimming shortened V by 6 bases and J by 1 base, and 20 bases separated the two germline ends. The DNA of the CDR3 is TGTGCCAGCAGGGCTCCTAGGCGCCACCTATGCACAGATACGCAGTATTTT. Its protein product is CASRAPRRHLCTDTQYF.

This clone was seen only a few times. The V call is TRBV6-1, the J call TRBJ2-3; D is perhaps TRBD2 (6 bases). The germline CDR1 and CDR2 sequences are MNHNS and SASEGT. This CDR3 has 16 amino acids. V was pared by 1 base and J by 1 base, with 12 bases between. In nucleotides, the CDR3 is TGTGCCAGCAGTGAAGTTATGCGGGGTGGCACAGATACGCAGTATTTT. This codes for CASSEVMRGGTDTQYF.

V is TRBV23-1 and J is TRBJ2-2; possible D gene TRBD1, 5 bases. TRBV23-1 is classed as an ORF, of uncertain function. V lost 0 bases and J 1 base, leaving 12 bases between the germline ends. The CDR3 is made up of 17 amino acids. The DNA of the CDR3 is TGCGCCAGCAGTCAATCACGGCCAGGACAGAACACCGGGGAGCTGTTTTTT. This codes for CASSQSRPGQNTGELFF.

The genes are TRBV5-5 and TRBJ1-2; 9 positions match TRBD1. This CDR3 spans 15 amino acids. Germline CDR1 and CDR2: SGHKS and YYEKEE (reference sequence). The trim removed 3 bases at V and 3 bases at J, leaving 6 bases unmatched. The CDR3, as DNA: TGTGCCAGCAGCTGGGGACAGGGAGGAGACTATGGCTACACCTTC. Protein sequence: CASSWGQGGDYGYTF.

For this clone: At one end, the junction sequence differs from germline, possibly due to a read error. The rearrangement links TRBV7-9 to TRBJ2-7; TRBD2 is a possible D gene (5 bases). The CDR3 has 15 amino acids. The germline CDR1 and CDR2 sequences are SEHNR and FQNEAQ (reference sequence). The CDR3 loop reads CASSLATGVSYGQYF. CDR3 coding DNA: TGTGCCAGCAGCTTAGCAACCGGGGTCTCCTACGGGCAGTACTTC. Together with reference TRBV7-9 and TRBJ2-7, the CDR3 gives the full variable domain: DTGVSQNPRHKITKRGQNVTFRCDPISEHNRLYWYRQTLGQGPEFLTYFQNEAQLEKSRLLSDRFSAERPKGSFSTLEIQRTEQGDSAMYLCASSLATGVSYGQYFGPGTRLTVT.

The V call is TRBV5-8, the J call TRBJ2-7; 7 bases line up with TRBD2. In germline, CDR1 is SGHTS, CDR2 YDEGEE. This CDR3 is built from 14 residues. Losses at the gene ends were 4 bases for V and 12 bases for J; bases not matched to a gene: 16. CDR3 coding DNA: TGTGCCAGCAGCCCCGGGGAGCCAGCGGGGTCTACGTACTTC. Translating gives CASSPGEPAGSTYF.

The table lists this clone with a few counts. V and J are TRBV5-4 and TRBJ2-7; possible D gene TRBD1, 6 bases. Trimming took 4 bases from V and 6 from J, leaving 14 bases between them. The CDR3 is 13 amino acids. CDR1 is SGHNT and CDR2 is YYREEE in the germline V gene (reference sequence). The DNA for the CDR3 is TGTGCCAGCAGCCTGGGTGGGGGCTCCGAGCAGTACTTC. It encodes CASSLGGGSEQYF.

Turning to this clone: This sample also contains other DNA sequences that code for the same CDR3. The chain uses TRBV7-9 and TRBJ2-7; TRBD2 aligns across 7 bases. Per the germline V gene, CDR1 is SEHNR and CDR2 is FQNEAQ (reference sequence). The CDR3 extends over 15 amino acids. V lost 1 base to trimming and J lost 0 bases; unmatched junction nucleotides: 3. The CDR3 here is CASSLGASGSYEQYF. The CDR3 nucleotides read TGTGCCAGCAGCTTAGGAGCTAGCGGCTCCTACGAGCAGTACTTC.

V and J are TRBV5-1 and TRBJ1-4; no clear D. V lost 0 bases and J lost 0, with 12 bases in between. Germline CDR1 reads SGHRS; CDR2 reads YFSETQ. CDR3 length: 17 residues. In DNA form, the CDR3 reads TGCGCCAGCAGCTTGGGTCCGGGGATAACAACTAATGAAAAACTGTTTTTT. Protein: CASSLGPGITTNEKLFF.

The V and J genes are TRBV6-5 and TRBJ1-5; 11 bases fit TRBD1. This CDR3 comprises 15 residues. V was pared by 7 bases and J by 6 bases, with 8 bases of the junction left unmatched. The germline V gene encodes CDR1 MNHEY and CDR2 SVGAGI. CDR3 nucleotide sequence: TGTGCCAGCAATACCGGGACAGGGGGTTTTCAGCCCCAGCATTTT. It encodes CASNTGTGGFQPQHF.

This chain links TRBV13 with TRBJ1-5; D perhaps matches TRBD1 (5 bases). V lost 5 bases and J lost 3, with 11 bases in between. Germline CDR1 and CDR2: PRHDT and FYEKMQ (reference sequence). The CDR3 loop spans 14 amino acids. The CDR3: CASSGRQSNQPQHF. Written as DNA, the CDR3 is TGTGCCAGCAGCGGCCGACAGTCCAATCAGCCCCAGCATTTT. Together with reference TRBV13 and TRBJ1-5, the CDR3 gives the full variable domain: AAGVIQSPRHLIKEKRETATLKCYPIPRHDTVYWYQQGPGQDPQFLISFYEKMQSDKGSIPDRFSAQQFSDYHSELNMSSLELGDSALYFCASSGRQSNQPQHFGDGTRLSIL.

J is TRBJ1-1 and V is TRBV5-6; TRBD1 agrees at 9 bases. This CDR3 has 16 residues. From germline, CDR1 is SGHDT and CDR2 YYEEEE. The junction had 7 bases not matched to a gene; V was cut back by 0 bases and J by 4 bases. DNA for the CDR3: TGTGCCAGCAGCTTGGATGGGACAGGGTGGGTCACTGAAGCTTTCTTT. This codes for CASSLDGTGWVTEAFF. Full variable domain (outside the CDR3, taken from reference TRBV5-6 and TRBJ1-1): DAGVTQSPTHLIKTRGQQVTLRCSPKSGHDTVSWYQQALGQGPQFIFQYYEEEERQRGNFPDRFSGHQFPNYSSELNVNALLLGDSALYLCASSLDGTGWVTEAFFGQGTRLTVV.

The V and J genes are TRBV10-3 and TRBJ2-5, with D uncertain. Per germline, CDR1 ENHRY and CDR2 SYGVKD. V was pared by 2 bases and J by 3 bases, with 7 bases between. The CDR3 is made up of 13 amino acids. The CDR3 reads CAISEGHEETQYF. The CDR3 region has the DNA TGTGCCATCAGTGAGGGCCACGAAGAGACCCAGTACTTC.

This clone was observed a few times. J is TRBJ1-3 and V is TRBV18; D call uncertain. Germline V gene lookup returns CDR1 KGHSH and CDR2 LQKENI. This CDR3 is built from 13 residues. V gave up 4 bases and J gave up 2 bases, with 6 bases separating them. Here the CDR3 reads CASSLAAGNTIYF. The CDR3 nucleotides read TGTGCCAGCTCACTGGCGGCTGGAAACACCATATATTTT.

This rearrangement joins TRBV27 to TRBJ1-2; perhaps TRBD1 as D (6 bases). Trimming took off 7 bases at V and 8 bases at J, with 26 bases between the two ends. The CDR3 totals 16 residues. Germline V gene data show CDR1 as MNHEY and CDR2 as SMNVEV (reference sequence). The CDR3 loop reads CASTTGGGASIRGYTF. DNA of the CDR3: TGTGCCAGCACGACGGGGGGGGGCGCTTCTATTAGGGGCTACACCTTC.